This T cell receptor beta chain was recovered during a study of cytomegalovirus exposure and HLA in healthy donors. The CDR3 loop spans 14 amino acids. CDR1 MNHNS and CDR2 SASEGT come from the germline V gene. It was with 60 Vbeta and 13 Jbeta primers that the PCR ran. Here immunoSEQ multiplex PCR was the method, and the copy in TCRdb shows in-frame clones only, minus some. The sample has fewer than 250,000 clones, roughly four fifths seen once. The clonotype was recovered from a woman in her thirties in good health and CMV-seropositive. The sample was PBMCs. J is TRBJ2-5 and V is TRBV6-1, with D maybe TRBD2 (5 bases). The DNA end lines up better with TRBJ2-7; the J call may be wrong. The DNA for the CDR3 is TGTGCCAGCAGTGAGCGGGCCTGGTACTACGAGCAGTACTTC. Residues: CASSERAWYYEQYF.